The 10 T cell receptor beta chains given below trace back to one sample, sequenced in a study of beta chain features in type 1 diabetes. Findings and limits, study-wide: All four CD4+ subsets from Type 1 diabetes patients carried moderately but significantly shorter TCRB CDR3s.

These receptors lack a known antigen. The entirety of the isolated RNA underwent reverse transcription, so expressed TCRB transcripts were sequenced. The assay was immunoSEQ multiplex PCR, and TCRdb's table has in-frame clones only and misses some. This table holds 300,000 to 350,000 clones, approximately 13% found once. Sequenced material: naive CD4+ T cells from blood. These receptors were collected from a young woman with type 1 diabetes.

This rearrangement joins TRBV19 to TRBJ2-5, with 7 bases matching TRBD1. Trimming took 5 bases from V and 0 from J; bases not matched to a gene: 6. The germline V gene encodes CDR1 LNHDA and CDR2 SQIVND (reference sequence). The CDR3 contains 15 residues. CDR3 DNA sequence: TGTGCCAGTAGTTTCTGGGACAGCCACCAAGAGACCCAGTACTTC. It encodes CASSFWDSHQETQYF.

The rearrangement joins TRBV9 to TRBJ2-1, with D uncertain. Germline values: CDR1 SGDLS, CDR2 YYNGEE. The CDR3 covers 12 residues. The V gene lost 2 bases and the J gene lost 11 bases, with 11 bases spanning the gap. CDR3 sequence reads: CASSVTTSKQFF. As DNA, the CDR3 is TGTGCCAGCAGCGTCACCACCAGTAAGCAGTTCTTC.

CDR3 DNA sequence: TGTGCCTACCAAACTAGCGCCGCCACAGATACGCAGTATTTT. Residues: CAYQTSAATDTQYF. The genes are TRBV30 and TRBJ2-3; 7 positions match TRBD2. V shed 7 bases, J shed 2 bases, and the junction held 9 bases outside the gene matches. Germline CDR1 GTSNPN, CDR2 SVGIG (reference sequence). The CDR3 totals 14 residues.

The chain combines TRBV6-1 with TRBJ2-2, with D possibly matching TRBD1 (6 bases). The CDR3 totals 19 residues. Germline V gene lookup returns CDR1 MNHNS and CDR2 SASEGT. V lost 4 bases to trimming and J lost 1 base, with 22 bases between them. CDR3 region: CASSGRQGHKGQNTGELFF. CDR3 DNA sequence: TGTGCCAGCAGTGGGCGGCAGGGGCATAAGGGACAGAACACCGGGGAGCTGTTTTTT.

The CDR3 region has the DNA TGTGCCAGCAGCTTAGCGTGTAGGGGGCTCTACGAGCAGTACGTC. It is translated as CASSLACRGLYEQYV. The chain joins TRBV11-1 to TRBJ2-7, with TRBD1 matching 7 bases. The junction had 5 bases not matched to a gene; V was cut back by 0 bases and J by 3 bases. Germline V gene lookup returns CDR1 SGHAT and CDR2 FQDESV (reference sequence). CDR3 size: 15 residues.

The chain is built from TRBV7-3 and TRBJ2-2; a weak D match, TRBD1 (6 bases). This CDR3 has 14 residues. Germline CDR1 and CDR2: SGHTA and FQGTGA. V dropped 3 bases and J dropped 5 bases, with 10 bases sitting between them. CDR3: CASSLGTRTGELFF. CDR3 nucleotides: TGTGCCAGCAGCTTGGGGACACGGACCGGGGAGCTGTTTTTT.

The rearrangement uses TRBV19 and TRBJ2-2; perhaps TRBD1 as D (5 bases). The CDR3 has 13 amino acids. Between the trimmed V and J ends, which lost 5 bases and 5 bases, there was a span of 9 bases. Germline lookup yields CDR1 LNHDA and CDR2 SQIVND (reference sequence). The CDR3 loop is CASSAQGTGELFF. The CDR3 nucleotides read TGTGCCAGTAGTGCCCAGGGAACCGGGGAGCTGTTTTTT.

This clone has just a few counts. The chain recombines TRBV2 with TRBJ2-1; 8 bases align to TRBD2. The germline V gene encodes CDR1 SNHLY and CDR2 FYNNEI. The CDR3 runs 13 residues. V lost 7 bases and J lost 4; bases outside the gene matches: 3. The chain's CDR3 is CASIPSGYNEQFF. In DNA, the CDR3 is TGTGCCAGCATCCCTAGCGGGTACAATGAGCAGTTCTTC.

This clone was detected a few times. This chain links TRBV30 with TRBJ1-1; 7 bases align to TRBD1. The CDR3 consists of 13 residues. Germline V gives CDR1 GTSNPN, CDR2 SVGIG (reference sequence). Unmatched junction bases numbered 7, after V lost 4 bases and J lost 5 bases. Here the CDR3 DNA reads TGTGCCTGGACGGACAGGACGGGGACTGAAGCTTTCTTT. Translation: CAWTDRTGTEAFF.

The table lists this clone with a few counts. The rearrangement uses TRBV19 and TRBJ2-5; D call uncertain. Trimming took 3 bases from V and 6 from J, leaving 14 bases between them. The germline V gene encodes CDR1 LNHDA and CDR2 SQIVND (reference sequence). The CDR3 length is 14 residues. In DNA form, the CDR3 reads TGTGCCAGTAGTATTCGGTCCGCGCCAAAGACCCAGTACTTC. This translates into CASSIRSAPKTQYF.